Sequencing of this TCR beta chain was carried out in a study of blood T cell repertoires in COVID-19. Some clones are missing from TCRdb's copy, which holds only in-frame ones; the method was immunoSEQ multiplex PCR. The profile covers just over 650,000 clones, with more than 80% appearing a single time and approximately 0.3% taken by the ten largest. The CDR3 loop spans 12 amino acids. V dropped 6 bases and J dropped 3 bases, with 8 bases sitting between them. CDR1 is SNHLY and CDR2 is FYNNEI in the germline V gene. The chain joins TRBV2 to TRBJ1-2; tentative D call: TRBD1 (5 bases). The receptor's source is a woman aged 18-29 years with acute or convalescent COVID-19. The sequenced sample consisted of peripheral blood. Here the CDR3 DNA reads TGTGCCAGCAGACGGGGGGACTATGGCTACACCTTC. It encodes CASRRGDYGYTF.